The next 14 T cell receptor beta chains were all read from a single sample in a study of T cell responses to AZD1222 COVID-19 vaccine. The assay was immunoSEQ multiplex PCR, and TCRdb's table has in-frame clones only and misses some. The table has roughly 80,000 clones, approximately 90% seen once; the top ten hold approximately 8%. Sequencing used peripheral blood, obtained 28 days after the second AZD1222 dose. The receptors derive from an adult who received the AZD1222 COVID-19 vaccine.

The chain uses TRBV7-9 and TRBJ1-1, with 11 bases identical to TRBD1. Per the germline V gene, CDR1 is SEHNR and CDR2 is FQNEAQ (reference sequence). V lost 5 bases to trimming and J lost 6 bases; unmatched junction nucleotides: 11. There are 16 residues in the CDR3. This chain's CDR3 is CASSPQGTGGLSEAFF. Written as DNA, the CDR3 is TGTGCCAGCAGCCCCCAGGGGACAGGGGGGCTATCTGAAGCTTTCTTT. Complete variable domain (other parts from reference TRBV7-9 and TRBJ1-1): DTGVSQNPRHKITKRGQNVTFRCDPISEHNRLYWYRQTLGQGPEFLTYFQNEAQLEKSRLLSDRFSAERPKGSFSTLEIQRTEQGDSAMYLCASSPQGTGGLSEAFFGQGTRLTVV.

V usage is TRBV7-9 and J usage is TRBJ1-4; D possibly corresponds to TRBD1 (5 bases). Germline values: CDR1 SEHNR, CDR2 FQNEAQ (reference sequence). The CDR3 contains 15 residues. Deletions cut 5 bases from V and 7 bases from J, with 17 bases between. Written as DNA, the CDR3 is TGTGCCAGCAGCCTCAACGGGGGGGAGACTGAAAAACTGTTTTTT. Translated, it gives CASSLNGGETEKLFF.

The gene calls are TRBV7-2 and TRBJ2-2, with TRBD2 matching 9 bases. The CDR3 totals 18 residues. Trimming cost V 4 bases and J 5 bases; bases outside gene matches: 14. The V gene's germline CDR1 is SGHTA and CDR2 FQGNSA. CDR3: CASSSSMPGLAFTGELFF. The DNA of the CDR3 is TGTGCCAGCAGCTCGAGTATGCCGGGACTAGCATTTACCGGGGAGCTGTTTTTT.

This clone came up once. The V and J genes are TRBV3-1 (or the pseudogene TRBV3-2) and TRBJ2-1, with unresolved D. With 4 bases removed from V and 7 bases from J, the gap between germline ends came to 11 bases. Germline CDR1 is LGHDT and CDR2 is YNNKEL (reference sequence). CDR3 length: 13 amino acids. As DNA, the CDR3 is TGTGCCAGCAGCCTTAAGGCCAGGAATGAGCAGTTCTTC. This encodes CASSLKARNEQFF.

The chain combines TRBV29-1 with TRBJ2-7, with D unresolved. V gave up 7 bases and J gave up 0 bases, with 13 bases separating them. The CDR3 spans 13 residues. The germline CDR1 and CDR2 sequences are SQVTM and ANQGSEA. The CDR3 is CSARPVGSYEQYF. CDR3 DNA: TGCAGCGCTAGACCGGTCGGCTCCTACGAGCAGTACTTC.

This clone has a single count. The rearrangement joins TRBV19 to TRBJ2-3, with TRBD2 identical over 10 bases. The CDR3 loop spans 15 amino acids. Germline V lookup: CDR1 LNHDA, CDR2 SQIVND (reference sequence). Trimming took 3 bases from V and 6 from J; bases not matched to a gene: 6. For the CDR3, the DNA is TGTGCCAGTAGTATTATCACTAGCGGGGCCGATACGCAGTATTTT. Its translation: CASSIITSGADTQYF.

The chain recombines TRBV5-1 with TRBJ2-7; possibly TRBD2 for D (6 bases). The germline V and J ends were trimmed by 0 bases and 7 bases, with 14 bases remaining between them. In germline, CDR1 is SGHRS, CDR2 YFSETQ. CDR3 length: 14 amino acids. CDR3 bases: TGCGCCAGCAGCTTGGGAGTACTAGCTTGGGAGCAGTACTTC. This gives the protein CASSLGVLAWEQYF. Full variable domain (rest looked up from reference TRBV5-1 and TRBJ2-7): KAGVTQTPRYLIKTRGQQVTLSCSPISGHRSVSWYQQTPGQGLQFLFEYFSETQRNKGNFPGRFSGRQFSNSRSEMNVSTLELGDSALYLCASSLGVLAWEQYFGPGTRLTVT.

This chain connects TRBV7-2 to TRBJ1-5; TRBD1 is a possible D gene (5 bases). Deletions cut 5 bases from V and 6 bases from J, with 17 bases between. CDR3 length equals 15 residues. Per the germline V gene, CDR1 is SGHTA and CDR2 is FQGNSA. CDR3 sequence (DNA): TGTGCCAGCAGCCCTATCCGGGGGTTCAGTCAGCCCCAGCATTTT. It yields the protein CASSPIRGFSQPQHF. Combining the CDR3 with reference TRBV7-2 and TRBJ1-5 gives the whole variable domain GAGVSQSPSNKVTEKGKDVELRCDPISGHTALYWYRQSLGQGLEFLIYFQGNSAPDKSGLPSDRFSAERTGGSVSTLTIQRTQQEDSAVYLCASSPIRGFSQPQHFGDGTRLSIL.

The chain links TRBV18 to TRBJ2-2; D unresolved. Per the germline V gene, CDR1 is KGHSH and CDR2 is LQKENI. The CDR3 spans 12 residues. V lost 4 bases and J 7 bases, leaving 7 bases between the germline ends. Here the CDR3 DNA reads TGTGCCAGCTCACGGGAAGACGGGGAGCTGTTTTTT. Translation gives CASSREDGELFF.

The rearrangement joins TRBV24-1 to TRBJ2-2; D is undetermined. CDR3 length: 15 amino acids. CDR1 KGHDR and CDR2 SFDVKD come from the germline V gene. V was trimmed by 3 bases and J by 4 bases, leaving 11 bases between them. The CDR3 reads CATSDPRTATGELFF. CDR3 coding DNA: TGTGCCACCAGTGATCCACGGACGGCCACCGGGGAGCTGTTTTTT.

Comments on this clone: Other DNA sequences in this specimen translate into the identical CDR3. CDR3 protein: CASSSGTGYEQYF. The CDR3 nucleotides are TGCGCCAGCAGCTCCGGAACAGGCTACGAGCAGTACTTC. This chain links TRBV5-1 with TRBJ2-7; weak D call: TRBD1 (5 bases). The germline gives CDR1 SGHRS, CDR2 YFSETQ. V lost 3 bases and J 3 bases, leaving 10 bases between the germline ends. The CDR3 loop spans 13 amino acids.

This sequence joins TRBV27 and TRBJ2-1, with D possibly TRBD2 on 6 matching bases. CDR1 is MNHEY and CDR2 is SMNVEV in the germline V gene (reference sequence). The V end lost 6 bases, the J end lost 4 bases, and 16 bases lay between the germline ends. CDR3 length: 15 residues. CDR3 sequence reads: CASRPTGTLYNEQFF. CDR3 nucleotides: TGTGCCAGCAGGCCTACCGGGACTTTGTACAATGAGCAGTTCTTC.

The chain combines TRBV9 with TRBJ2-1; 9 bases are a match to TRBD1. After removal of 4 bases from V and 3 bases from J, the junction contained 5 bases not matched to a gene. Germline CDR1 is SGDLS and CDR2 is YYNGEE. This CDR3 comprises 15 residues. The CDR3 spells CASSPRTGDYNEQFF. CDR3 nucleotide sequence: TGTGCCAGCAGCCCCCGGACAGGGGACTACAATGAGCAGTTCTTC.

The chain carries TRBV7-2 and TRBJ1-1; 10 nucleotides align to TRBD1. Losses at the gene ends were 5 bases for V and 2 bases for J; bases not matched to a gene: 5. The CDR3 extends over 15 amino acids. Germline CDR1 SGHTA, CDR2 FQGNSA. CDR3 region: CASSRRQGANTEAFF. DNA for the CDR3: TGTGCCAGCAGCCGCCGACAGGGGGCAAACACTGAAGCTTTCTTT.